The rows below give T cell receptor beta chains drawn from one sample of a study of blood T cell repertoires in COVID-19. This table comes from immunoSEQ multiplex PCR, and its TCRdb copy is limited to in-frame clones, with some not included. The data show 120,000 to 150,000 clones, with about 82% seen just once and 3% held by the top ten. The source material was peripheral blood. All receptors come from a woman in her 40s with active or convalescent COVID-19. The CDR3 runs from the conserved cysteine through the conserved F or W. D genes are given only for firm matches.

>TRBV7-2|-|TRBJ2-2|14
CASSLAPRAGELFF
>TRBV3-1/TRBV3-2|-|TRBJ1-1|16
CASSQDITNHLGGAFF
>TRBV5-4|-|TRBJ1-2|16
CASSPGFGEANYGYTF
>TRBV15|-|TRBJ1-6|17
CATSRGMGSSYNSPLHF
>TRBV9|-|TRBJ1-2|15
CASSPLQGAVGGYTF
>TRBV27|TRBD2|TRBJ2-1|15
CASSLSGAGSNEQFF
>TRBV19|TRBD1|TRBJ2-5|16
CASSIGFRRQGETQYF
>TRBV9|TRBD1|TRBJ1-2|14
CASTRGQLNYGYTF
>TRBV6-5|-|TRBJ1-2|12
CASTSGMYGYTF
>TRBV7-9|-|TRBJ2-5|16
CASSLADGGGRETQYF
>TRBV5-1|TRBD1|TRBJ1-1|17
CASSPVGTGGRNTEAFF
>TRBV28|-|TRBJ2-1|14
CASSLLAAYNEQFF
>TRBV18|TRBD1|TRBJ2-2|15
CASSLGTANTGELFF
>TRBV2|-|TRBJ1-6|15
CASSDRGALGSPLHF
>TRBV28|-|TRBJ1-1|17
CASSLYTDVARHSEAFF
>TRBV6-4|TRBD1|TRBJ1-1|13
CASSPIQGGKAFF
>TRBV3-1/TRBV3-2|-|TRBJ2-1|13
CASSQDDRNEQFF
>TRBV6-5|-|TRBJ1-5|12
CASSTLGQPQHF
>TRBV5-4|TRBD2|TRBJ2-5|16
CASSLGAGGPGETQYF
>TRBV5-1|TRBD1|TRBJ1-6|16
CASSPSTGAYNSPLHF
>TRBV2|-|TRBJ1-6|13
CASSSREGSPLHF
>TRBV4-1|TRBD1|TRBJ1-4|16
CASSRSGTADLEKLFF
>TRBV18|-|TRBJ1-1|15
CASSRRGGADTEAFF
>TRBV6-5|TRBD1|TRBJ2-1|14
CASAWTGNLYEQFF
>TRBV20-1|-|TRBJ2-7|14
CSASRQGHFYEQYF
>TRBV11-2|-|TRBJ2-7|16
CASSQSRLGSTYEQYF
>TRBV3-1/TRBV3-2|-|TRBJ2-3|12
CASSPGLDTQYF
>TRBV2|-|TRBJ1-5|13
CASSVEGNQPQHF
>TRBV24-1|TRBD1|TRBJ1-2|15
CATSERDREWGGYTF
>TRBV18|TRBD1|TRBJ1-1|21
CASSPRDRGSKLAIMNTEAFF
>TRBV4-2|TRBD2|TRBJ2-7|16
CASSQDGTSGGYEQYF
>TRBV27|TRBD1|TRBJ1-1|18
CASSFLVPGQGRWTEAFF
>TRBV28|TRBD2|TRBJ2-1|20
CASSGSAGGDLQGSYNEQFF
>TRBV6-5|-|TRBJ2-1|15
CASSYGEEVYNEQFF
>TRBV18|TRBD1|TRBJ2-2|16
CASSRKGTANTGELFF
>TRBV5-1|-|TRBJ2-2|14
CASSFGPSTGELFF
>TRBV5-5|-|TRBJ1-2|16
CASSLRGGASWYGYTF
>TRBV28|TRBD1|TRBJ2-7|13
CASRSRDSYEQYF
>TRBV30|TRBD1|TRBJ2-2|15
CAWGTTGGWTGELFF
>TRBV2|-|TRBJ2-3|12
CASSELTDTQYF
>TRBV5-1|TRBD1|TRBJ1-4|20
CASSTVQRDSERATNEKLFF
>TRBV2|TRBD1|TRBJ2-7|12
CASSATGGYPYF
>TRBV27|-|TRBJ1-5|13
CASSFFFNQPQHF
>TRBV6-5|TRBD1|TRBJ1-2|14
CASSYLGQGDGYTF
>TRBV4-3|-|TRBJ1-1|16
CASSQTQTALNTEAFF
>TRBV7-8|-|TRBJ1-2|15
CASSAFRGNSYGYTF